The present T cell receptor beta chain was sequenced within a study of blood T cells in healthy people across ages. The second PCR ran about 6 to 11 cycles with a sample-barcoded 5' primer and J-beta primers. Each cDNA molecule was tagged by a template-switch adaptor with 12 random nucleotides. All samples yielded 3 million or more CDR3-containing paired-end reads. Using its own MiXCR run on the 5' RACE reads, TCRdb lists one record per CDR3 protein. Of hundreds of thousands of distinct CDR3 sequences listed, about 36% were seen once; the top ten hold 10% to 15%. This clonotype was observed a few times. Germline V gene lookup returns CDR1 SNHLY and CDR2 FYNNEI. The V and J ends lost 0 bases and 8 bases respectively, with 13 bases between them. The CDR3 contains 15 residues.

The receptor was derived from a man aged 18-30 years in good health. Sequences were obtained from blood. The chain links TRBV2 to TRBJ1-4; maybe TRBD1 (5 bases). CDR3 loop: CASSEAGQGLEKLFF. The CDR3 DNA reads as TGTGCCAGCAGTGAAGCCGGGCAGGGTTTGGAAAAACTGTTTTTT.